This T cell receptor beta chain was recorded in a study of response to subunit inactivated influenza vaccine. Study outcomes and limitations: The authors suggested that few new T cells are recruited per seasonal influenza vaccination.

This clonotype was observed a few times. The antigen remains undetermined. TCRdb independently ran MiXCR on the RT-PCR reads; one entry per CDR3 protein. This table has 500,000 or so distinct CDR3 sequences, 16% appearing once. Germline values: CDR1 SGHVS, CDR2 FQNEAQ. The CDR3 length is 14 residues. Trimming shortened V by 2 bases and J by 9 bases, and 15 bases separated the two germline ends. V and J are TRBV7-8 and TRBJ2-3, with D perhaps TRBD2 (6 bases). The starting material was CD4+ T cells sorted from PBMCs, obtained around 25 months after vaccination. The TCR was taken from a man aged 50 to 75 who received an inactivated influenza vaccine. The CDR3 region has the DNA TGTGCCAGCAGCTTACGACTAGGGGAAGGGACGCAGTATTTT. Residues: CASSLRLGEGTQYF.